This T cell receptor beta chain was captured in a study of PD-L1 blockade in urothelial cancer. The repertoire was sequenced with immunoSEQ multiplex PCR; TCRdb's copy has only in-frame clones and lacks some. This sample carries 70,000 or so clones, 84% of them seen once, and the ten largest clones take approximately 5%. V lost 4 bases to trimming and J lost 4 bases; unmatched junction nucleotides: 11. The CDR3 consists of 16 residues. Looked up from germline, CDR1 is SGHDT and CDR2 is YYEEEE. This sequence joins TRBV5-6 and TRBJ1-5; 7 bases align to TRBD1. The input for sequencing was PBMCs, taken around atezolizumab (anti-PD-L1) treatment. This sequence originates from a man between 65 and 80 years old with urothelial cancer. CDR3 region: CASSRQGQYLNQPQHF. CDR3 bases: TGTGCCAGCAGCCGTCAGGGACAGTATTTGAATCAGCCCCAGCATTTT.